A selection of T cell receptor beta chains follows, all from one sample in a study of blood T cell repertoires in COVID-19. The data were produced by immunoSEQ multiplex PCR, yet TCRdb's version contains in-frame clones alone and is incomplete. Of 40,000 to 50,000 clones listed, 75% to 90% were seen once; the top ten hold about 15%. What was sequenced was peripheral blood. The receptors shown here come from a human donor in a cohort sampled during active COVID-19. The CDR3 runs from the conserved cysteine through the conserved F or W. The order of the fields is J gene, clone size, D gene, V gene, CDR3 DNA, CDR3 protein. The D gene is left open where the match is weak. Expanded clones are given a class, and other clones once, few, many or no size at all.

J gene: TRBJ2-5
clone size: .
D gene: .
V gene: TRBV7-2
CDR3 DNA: TGTGCCAGCAGCTTGATAGGACGGGGTCTGGAGACCCAGTACTTC
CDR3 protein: CASSLIGRGLETQYF

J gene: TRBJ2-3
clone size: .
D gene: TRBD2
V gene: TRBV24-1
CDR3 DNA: TGTGCCACCAGTGATTTTTGGCGGGAGCGCACAGATACGCAGTATTTT
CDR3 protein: CATSDFWRERTDTQYF

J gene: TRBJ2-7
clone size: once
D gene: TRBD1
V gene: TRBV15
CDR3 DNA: TGTGCCACCAGCTCCTCCGGGACAGGGGAGATCGAGCAGTACTTC
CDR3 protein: CATSSSGTGEIEQYF

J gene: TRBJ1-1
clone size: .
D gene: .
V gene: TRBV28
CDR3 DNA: TGTGCCAGCAGTTTAGGAGGGCTCGGCACTGAAGCTTTCTTT
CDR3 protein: CASSLGGLGTEAFF

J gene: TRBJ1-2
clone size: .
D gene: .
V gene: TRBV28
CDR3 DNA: TGTGCCAGCAGTCCGAACTATGGCTACACCTTC
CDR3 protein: CASSPNYGYTF

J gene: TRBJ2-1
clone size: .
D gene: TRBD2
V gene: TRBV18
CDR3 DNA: TGTGCCAGCTCCTCTAGCGGGTCATACAATGAGCAGTTCTTC
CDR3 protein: CASSSSGSYNEQFF

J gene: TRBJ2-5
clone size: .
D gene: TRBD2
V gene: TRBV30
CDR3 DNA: TGTGCCTGGAGTGCGTTGACTAGCGGGGGGGGTGAGACCCAGTACTTC
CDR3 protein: CAWSALTSGGGETQYF

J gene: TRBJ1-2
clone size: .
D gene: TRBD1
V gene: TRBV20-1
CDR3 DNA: TGCAGTGCTAGTGAAGGGGGCGCGCACTATGGCTACACCTTC
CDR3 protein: CSASEGGAHYGYTF

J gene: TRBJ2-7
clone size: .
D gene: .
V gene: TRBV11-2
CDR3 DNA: TGTGCCAGCAGCTCCCCTAGACTGGCCTACGAGCAGTACTTC
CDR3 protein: CASSSPRLAYEQYF

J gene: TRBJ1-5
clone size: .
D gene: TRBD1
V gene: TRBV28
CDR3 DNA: TGTGCCAGCAGTGGACAGGGAGGAAGCAATCAGCCCCAGCATTTT
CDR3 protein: CASSGQGGSNQPQHF

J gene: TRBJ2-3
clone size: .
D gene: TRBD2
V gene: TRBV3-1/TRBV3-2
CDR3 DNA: TGTGCCAGCAGCCAAAAAGCGGGGGGGCCGGGGGATACGCAGTATTTT
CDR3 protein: CASSQKAGGPGDTQYF

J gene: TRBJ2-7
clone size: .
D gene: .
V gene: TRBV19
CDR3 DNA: TGTGCCAGTAGTACAACGGACGGAGGCGAGCAGTACTTC
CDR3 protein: CASSTTDGGEQYF

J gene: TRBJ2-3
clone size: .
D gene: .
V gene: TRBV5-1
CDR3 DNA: TGCGCCAGCAGCTTGGTGGGGCTTAGCACAGATACGCAGTATTTT
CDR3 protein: CASSLVGLSTDTQYF

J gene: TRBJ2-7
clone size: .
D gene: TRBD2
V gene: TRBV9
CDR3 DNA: TGTGCCAGCAGCGCGACTAGCGGGCACGAGCAGTACTTC
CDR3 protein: CASSATSGHEQYF

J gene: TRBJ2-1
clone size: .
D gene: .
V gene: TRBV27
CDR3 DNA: TGTGCCAGCAATACCGATCGAGAGTCGCGCAATGAGCAGTTCTTC
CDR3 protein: CASNTDRESRNEQFF

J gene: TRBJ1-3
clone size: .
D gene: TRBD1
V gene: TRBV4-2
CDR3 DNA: TGTGCCAGCAGCCAAGGCAGGGGGCAGGGCACCATATATTTT
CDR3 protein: CASSQGRGQGTIYF

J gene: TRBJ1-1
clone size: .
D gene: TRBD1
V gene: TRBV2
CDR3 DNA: TGTGCCAGCCTCACAGGGGGCACTGAAGCTTTCTTT
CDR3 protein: CASLTGGTEAFF

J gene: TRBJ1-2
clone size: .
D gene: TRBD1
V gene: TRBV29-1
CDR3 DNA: TGCAGCGTTCCTACGGACAGGAAGCATGGCTACACCTTC
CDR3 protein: CSVPTDRKHGYTF

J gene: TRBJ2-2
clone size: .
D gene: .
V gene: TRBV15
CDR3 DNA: TGTGCCACCAGCATTTTTGGCGGGGGCCCTAACCTTGGCATGAGAGGGGAGCTGTTTTTT
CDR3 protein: CATSIFGGGPNLGMRGELFF

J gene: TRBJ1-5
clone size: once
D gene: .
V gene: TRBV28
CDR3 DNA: TGTGCCAGCAGTTTGACTTATCAGCCCCAGCATTTT
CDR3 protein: CASSLTYQPQHF

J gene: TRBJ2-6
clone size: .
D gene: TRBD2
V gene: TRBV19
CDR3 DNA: TGTGCCACCAACACACCCCCAGCGGGGGCTTCTGGGGCCAACGTCCTGACTTTC
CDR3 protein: CATNTPPAGASGANVLTF

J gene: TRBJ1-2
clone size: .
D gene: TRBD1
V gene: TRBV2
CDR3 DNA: TGTGCCAGCACCGGAGACAGGGTTGTTCATGGCTACACCTTC
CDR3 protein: CASTGDRVVHGYTF

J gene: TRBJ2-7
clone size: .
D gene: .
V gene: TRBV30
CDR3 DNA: TGTGCCTGGAGGGAGGGGGCAGGGCCCTACGAGCAGTACTTC
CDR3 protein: CAWREGAGPYEQYF

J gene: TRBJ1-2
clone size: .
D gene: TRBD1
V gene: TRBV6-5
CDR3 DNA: TGTGCCAGCAGACAGGGGTATGGCTACACCTTC
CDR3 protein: CASRQGYGYTF

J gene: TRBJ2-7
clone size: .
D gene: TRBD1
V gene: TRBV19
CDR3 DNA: TGTGCCAGTAGGAAACAGGGGGCTTACGAGCAGTACTTC
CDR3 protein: CASRKQGAYEQYF

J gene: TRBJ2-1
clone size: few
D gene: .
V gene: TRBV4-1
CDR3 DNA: TGCGCCAGCAGCCAAGTCCTCGCGGGCGTGTCCTACAATGAGCAGTTCTTC
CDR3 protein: CASSQVLAGVSYNEQFF

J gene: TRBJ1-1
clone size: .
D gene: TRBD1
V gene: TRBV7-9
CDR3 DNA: TGTGCCAGCAGCTGGACAGGCCGCCCTGAAGCTTTCTTT
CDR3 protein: CASSWTGRPEAFF

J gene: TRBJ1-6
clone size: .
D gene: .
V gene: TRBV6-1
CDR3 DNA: TGTGCCAGCAGTGATTCCTCAGGGGAGTATAATTCACCCCTCCACTTT
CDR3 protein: CASSDSSGEYNSPLHF

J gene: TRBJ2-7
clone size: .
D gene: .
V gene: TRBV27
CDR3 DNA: TGTGCCAGCAGTTTATCCGGGGGACCCGCCTACGAGCAGTACTTC
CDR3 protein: CASSLSGGPAYEQYF

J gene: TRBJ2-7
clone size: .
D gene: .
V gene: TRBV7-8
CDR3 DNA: TGTGCCAGCAGCGTAACACCGGGACTCCTCTCCTACGAGCAGTACTTC
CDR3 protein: CASSVTPGLLSYEQYF

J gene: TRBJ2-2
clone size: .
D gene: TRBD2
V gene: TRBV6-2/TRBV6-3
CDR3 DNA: TGTGCCAGCACCCCCCTATCTCTAGCGGGAGAGAGAGACGGGGAGCTGTTTTTT
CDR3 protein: CASTPLSLAGERDGELFF

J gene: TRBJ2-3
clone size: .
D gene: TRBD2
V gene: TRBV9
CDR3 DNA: TGTGCCAGCAGCGTAGCTAGCGGGGGAACAGATACGCAGTATTTT
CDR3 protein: CASSVASGGTDTQYF

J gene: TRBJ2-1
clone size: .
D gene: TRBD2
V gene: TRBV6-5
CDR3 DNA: TGTGCCGGCGCGGCGGGGGGTTACAATGAGCAGTTCTTC
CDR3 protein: CAGAAGGYNEQFF

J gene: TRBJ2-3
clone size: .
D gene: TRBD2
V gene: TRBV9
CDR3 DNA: TGTGCCAGCGGCAGTGGGGGGGCAGATACGCAGTATTTT
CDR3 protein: CASGSGGADTQYF

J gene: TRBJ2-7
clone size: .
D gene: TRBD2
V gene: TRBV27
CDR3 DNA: TGTGCCAGCAGTCAACTTAGCGGGTACTCCTACGAGCAGTACTTC
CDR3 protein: CASSQLSGYSYEQYF

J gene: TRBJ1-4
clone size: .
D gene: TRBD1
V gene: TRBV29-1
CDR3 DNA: TGCAGCGTCGCCGAGGGGGCAGCTAATGAAAAACTGTTTTTT
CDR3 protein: CSVAEGAANEKLFF

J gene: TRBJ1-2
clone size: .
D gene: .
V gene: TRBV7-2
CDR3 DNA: TGTGCCAGCAGCTACCGGAGTGGCTACACCTTC
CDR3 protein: CASSYRSGYTF

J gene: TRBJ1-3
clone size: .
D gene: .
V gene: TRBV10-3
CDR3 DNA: TGTGCCATCACTTCGACAGGACTCTCTGGAAACACCATATATTTT
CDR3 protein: CAITSTGLSGNTIYF

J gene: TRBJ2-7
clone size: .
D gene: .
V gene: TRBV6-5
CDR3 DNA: TGTGCCAGCAGTTCCGGACTCCTCGGCGAGCAGTACTTC
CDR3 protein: CASSSGLLGEQYF

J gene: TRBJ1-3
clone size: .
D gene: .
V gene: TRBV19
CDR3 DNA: TGTGCCAGTAGTATAGTTCGGCCCGGGGAGCGAAACACCATATATTTT
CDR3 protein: CASSIVRPGERNTIYF

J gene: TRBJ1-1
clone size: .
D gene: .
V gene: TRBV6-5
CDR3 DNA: TGTGCCAGCAGCCAAGGAGGGAACACTGAAGCTTTCTTT
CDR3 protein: CASSQGGNTEAFF

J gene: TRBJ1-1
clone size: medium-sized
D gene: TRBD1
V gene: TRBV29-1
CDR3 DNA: TGCAGCGTCTCGACAGGGGAAGTCACTGAAGCTTTCTTT
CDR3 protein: CSVSTGEVTEAFF

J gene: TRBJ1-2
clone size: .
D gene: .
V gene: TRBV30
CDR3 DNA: TGTGCCTGGAGTGCGGGGTTTGGCTACACCTTC
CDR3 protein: CAWSAGFGYTF

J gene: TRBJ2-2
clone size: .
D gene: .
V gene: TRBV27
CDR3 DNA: TGTGCCAGCAGTTTCTGGAGTTCCGGGGAGCTGTTTTTT
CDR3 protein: CASSFWSSGELFF